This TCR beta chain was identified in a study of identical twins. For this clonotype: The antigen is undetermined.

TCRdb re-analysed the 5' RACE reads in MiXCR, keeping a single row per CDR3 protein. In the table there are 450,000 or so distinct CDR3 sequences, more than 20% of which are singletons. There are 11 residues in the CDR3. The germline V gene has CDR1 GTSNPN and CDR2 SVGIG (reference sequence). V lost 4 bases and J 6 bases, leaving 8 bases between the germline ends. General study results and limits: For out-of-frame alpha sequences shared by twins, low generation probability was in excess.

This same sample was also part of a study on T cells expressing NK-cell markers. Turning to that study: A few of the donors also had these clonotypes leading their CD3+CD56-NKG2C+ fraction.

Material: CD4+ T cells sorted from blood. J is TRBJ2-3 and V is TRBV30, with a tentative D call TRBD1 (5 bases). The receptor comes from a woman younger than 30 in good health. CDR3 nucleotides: TGTGCCTGGACCAGGGCGGATACGCAGTATTTT. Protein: CAWTRADTQYF.